Presented here are 19 T cell receptor beta chains from one specimen sequenced in a study of beta chain features in type 1 diabetes. Study-level points and caveats: Among patients with Type 1 diabetes, TCRB CDR3s were moderately but significantly shorter in every one of the four CD4+ subsets.

Their target antigens are unknown. TCRB transcripts that were expressed got sequenced, as all of the isolated RNA had been reverse transcribed. Produced via immunoSEQ multiplex PCR; TCRdb's table is partial and in-frame only. The sample has about 140,000 clones, roughly an eighth seen once. The specimen sequenced was central memory CD4+ T cells from blood. These receptors originate from a man aged 18 to 30 with type 1 diabetes.

V and J are TRBV18 and TRBJ1-6, with 9 bases matching TRBD1. V was pared by 3 bases and J by 9 bases, with 3 bases of the junction left unmatched. The CDR3 spans 14 residues. In germline, CDR1 is KGHSH, CDR2 LQKENI. In nucleotides, the CDR3 is TGTGCCAGCTCACCTGGGACAGGGATTTCACCCCTCCACTTT. As protein: CASSPGTGISPLHF.

This clone was seen a handful of times. The rearrangement links TRBV7-2 to TRBJ1-2; D ambiguous. Germline CDR1 is SGHTA and CDR2 is FQGNSA. Trimming left V 2 bases short and J 8 bases short, with 18 bases between. The CDR3 covers 15 residues. CDR3: CASSLPYSLRGGYTF. Here the CDR3 DNA reads TGTGCCAGCAGCTTACCCTACAGCCTGCGAGGGGGCTACACCTTC.

This clone was counted between two and nine times. The genes are TRBV7-2 and TRBJ2-5, with D perhaps matching TRBD2 (5 bases). Trimming took 1 base from V and 5 from J, leaving 14 bases between them. CDR3 length: 15 amino acids. Germline-derived CDR1 and CDR2 are SGHTA and FQGNSA. The CDR3 region is CASSLGVPSRETQYF. CDR3 coding DNA: TGTGCCAGCAGCTTAGGGGTCCCTAGCCGGGAGACCCAGTACTTC.

This clone has a count of ten or more. The rearrangement joins TRBV5-4 to TRBJ2-5; possibly TRBD1 for D (5 bases). The CDR3 extends over 15 amino acids. Germline lookup yields CDR1 SGHNT and CDR2 YYREEE (reference sequence). Trimming took off 0 bases at V and 2 bases at J, with 11 bases between the two ends. The CDR3 loop is CASSLAGTGQETQYF. CDR3 sequence (DNA): TGTGCCAGCAGCTTGGCCGGAACAGGACAAGAGACCCAGTACTTC.

To note about this clone: This sample also contains other DNA sequences that code for the same CDR3. The rearrangement uses TRBV5-1 and TRBJ1-2, with D perhaps matching TRBD1 (6 bases). CDR3 length: 13 amino acids. The V end was cut by 2 bases, the J end by 7 bases, with 12 bases between. Germline V gene sequence: CDR1 SGHRS, CDR2 YFSETQ. The CDR3: CASSLQGASGYTF. The CDR3 nucleotides read TGCGCCAGCAGCTTACAGGGAGCCAGTGGCTACACCTTC.

The chain uses TRBV11-3 and TRBJ2-7; TRBD1 is a possible D gene (6 bases). Trimming removed 3 bases from V and 6 bases from J, with 12 bases in between. The CDR3 is 13 amino acids. Germline V gene sequence: CDR1 SGHNT, CDR2 YENEEA. The CDR3 coding sequence is TGTGCCAGCAGCTTCTCAGGGGCTCGCGAGCAGTACTTC. Translation: CASSFSGAREQYF.

This clone has just a few counts. This chain connects TRBV7-9 to TRBJ1-1; no clear D. The CDR3 runs 15 residues. The germline CDR1 and CDR2 sequences are SEHNR and FQNEAQ (reference sequence). Between the trimmed V and J ends, which lost 1 base and 2 bases, there was a span of 11 bases. The CDR3: CASSLEAKLNTEAFF. DNA for the CDR3: TGTGCCAGCAGCTTAGAAGCGAAATTAAACACTGAAGCTTTCTTT.

This rearrangement joins TRBV15 to TRBJ1-5, with D perhaps TRBD1 (6 bases). The germline V gene has CDR1 LNHNV and CDR2 YYDKDF (reference sequence). With 5 bases removed from V and 7 bases from J, the gap between germline ends came to 15 bases. The CDR3 extends over 14 amino acids. The CDR3 reads CATSPFDRTQPQHF. DNA of the CDR3: TGTGCCACCAGCCCCTTCGACAGGACCCAGCCCCAGCATTTT.

This clone was seen a few times. The DNA for the CDR3 is TGTGCCAGCAGCCCGGACAGACTGAGAGCTAGCACAGATACGCAGTATTTT. Translation gives CASSPDRLRASTDTQYF. The rearrangement links TRBV5-6 to TRBJ2-3; TRBD1 is a possible D gene (6 bases). Per the germline V gene, CDR1 is SGHDT and CDR2 is YYEEEE. The CDR3 consists of 17 residues. Trimming pared 4 bases from V and 0 bases from J, leaving 18 bases between.

The chain has TRBV6-1 and TRBJ2-7; the match to TRBD1 covers 8 bases. V shed 6 bases and J 1 base; nucleotides not matched to a gene: 5. From germline, CDR1 is MNHNS and CDR2 SASEGT. This CDR3 is 14 amino acids long. CDR3 loop: CASSPDRGSYEQYF. The CDR3 DNA sequence: TGTGCCAGCAGCCCCGACAGGGGTTCCTACGAGCAGTACTTC.

This clone has just a few counts. The V and J genes are TRBV15 and TRBJ1-5; weak D call: TRBD1 (5 bases). V was shortened by 0 bases and J by 8 bases, with 14 bases between the two germline ends. The V gene's germline CDR1 is LNHNV and CDR2 YYDKDF (reference sequence). There are 15 residues in the CDR3. The CDR3 is CATSRDGGNGEPQHF. The CDR3 region has the DNA TGTGCCACCAGCAGAGATGGGGGGAACGGGGAGCCCCAGCATTTT.

This clone turned up a few times. The chain carries TRBV7-2 and TRBJ1-6; weak D call: TRBD1 (5 bases). V was pared by 0 bases and J by 7 bases, with 10 bases between. The CDR3 runs 15 residues. CDR1 SGHTA and CDR2 FQGNSA come from the germline V gene. The CDR3 sequence: CASSLAGAGNSPLHF. The CDR3 coding sequence is TGTGCCAGCAGCTTAGCCGGGGCTGGGAATTCACCCCTCCACTTT.

The genes are TRBV7-9 and TRBJ2-2; D gene ambiguous. The germline CDR1 and CDR2 sequences are SEHNR and FQNEAQ (reference sequence). The CDR3 runs to 14 residues. Trimming pared 3 bases from V and 5 bases from J, leaving 10 bases between. CDR3 in DNA: TGTGCCAGCAGCTTTGCTGAGCTTACCGGGGAGCTGTTTTTT. Its translation is CASSFAELTGELFF. Using reference TRBV7-9 and TRBJ2-2 for the parts outside the CDR3, the full variable domain is DTGVSQNPRHKITKRGQNVTFRCDPISEHNRLYWYRQTLGQGPEFLTYFQNEAQLEKSRLLSDRFSAERPKGSFSTLEIQRTEQGDSAMYLCASSFAELTGELFFGEGSRLTVL.

Points on this clone: A read error may explain this, as a much larger clone is one base away. The chain joins TRBV2 to TRBJ2-5; D ambiguous. Germline V gene sequence: CDR1 SNHLY, CDR2 FYNNEI. V lost 6 bases to trimming and J lost 5 bases, with 4 bases between them. The CDR3 consists of 10 residues. DNA of the CDR3: TGTGCCAGCAGGCAGGAGACCCAGTACTTC. Protein product: CASRQETQYF.

J is TRBJ1-1 and V is TRBV18, with D maybe TRBD1 (6 bases). This CDR3 contains 14 residues. The V and J ends lost 3 bases and 5 bases respectively, with 13 bases between them. Germline V gives CDR1 KGHSH, CDR2 LQKENI. CDR3 nucleotide sequence: TGTGCCAGCTCACCGTTCACAGGGACTACTGAAGCTTTCTTT. Amino acids: CASSPFTGTTEAFF.

This clone came up a few times. V and J are TRBV28 and TRBJ1-4; D is uncertain. The CDR3 runs 12 residues. Germline values: CDR1 MDHEN, CDR2 SYDVKM. V lost 6 bases, J lost 2 bases, and 4 bases lay in between. The CDR3 DNA reads as TGTGCCAGCAGGTCTACTAATGAAAAACTGTTTTTT. This codes for CASRSTNEKLFF.

The chain employs TRBV5-5 and TRBJ2-7, with D possibly being TRBD1 (5 bases). V shed 0 bases and J shed 2 bases, with 9 bases lying between them. Germline CDR1 SGHKS, CDR2 YYEKEE (reference sequence). This CDR3 is built from 14 residues. In nucleotides, the CDR3 is TGTGCCAGCAGCTTGGGGACAACTACCTACGAGCAGTACTTC. It translates to CASSLGTTTYEQYF. Full variable domain (outside the CDR3, taken from reference TRBV5-5 and TRBJ2-7): DAGVTQSPTHLIKTRGQQVTLRCSPISGHKSVSWYQQVLGQGPQFIFQYYEKEERGRGNFPDRFSARQFPNYSSELNVNALLLGDSALYLCASSLGTTTYEQYFGPGTRLTVT.

The CDR3 here is CASSQEPGDPGAKNIQYF. The CDR3 region has the DNA TGCGCCAGCAGCCAAGAACCCGGGGACCCAGGGGCCAAAAACATTCAGTACTTC. The chain recombines TRBV4-1 with TRBJ2-4, with D possibly being TRBD1 or TRBD2 (5 bases each). This CDR3 region has 18 residues. Deletions cut 0 bases from V and 1 base from J, with 16 bases between. The germline V gene encodes CDR1 MGHRA and CDR2 YSYEKL.

This clone has just a few counts. This chain connects TRBV29-1 to TRBJ2-3; 7 positions agree with TRBD1. The germline V gene has CDR1 SQVTM and CDR2 ANQGSEA. The J segment lost 2 bases and the V segment lost 4 bases, leaving 6 bases of the junction unmatched. The CDR3 extends over 14 amino acids. The CDR3 region is CSVAEGATTDTQYF. In DNA, the CDR3 is TGCAGCGTTGCTGAGGGGGCTACCACAGATACGCAGTATTTT.